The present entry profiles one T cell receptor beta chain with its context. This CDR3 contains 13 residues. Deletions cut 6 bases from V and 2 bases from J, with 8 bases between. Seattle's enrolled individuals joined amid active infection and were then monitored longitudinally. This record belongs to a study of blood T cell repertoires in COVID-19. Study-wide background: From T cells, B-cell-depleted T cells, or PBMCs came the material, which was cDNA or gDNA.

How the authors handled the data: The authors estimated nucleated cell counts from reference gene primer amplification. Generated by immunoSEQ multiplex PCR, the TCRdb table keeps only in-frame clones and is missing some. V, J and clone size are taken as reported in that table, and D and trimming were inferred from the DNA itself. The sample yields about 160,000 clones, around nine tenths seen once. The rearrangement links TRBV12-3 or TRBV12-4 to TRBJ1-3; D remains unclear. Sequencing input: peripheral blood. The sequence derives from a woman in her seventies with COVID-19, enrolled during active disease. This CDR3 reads CASRRQAGNTIYF. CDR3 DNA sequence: TGTGCCAGCAGAAGACAAGCTGGAAACACCATATATTTT.